The rows below give T cell receptor beta chains drawn from one sample of a study of cytomegalovirus exposure and HLA in healthy donors. This table comes from immunoSEQ multiplex PCR, and its TCRdb copy is limited to in-frame clones, with some not included. There are tens of thousands of clones in the sample; 65% occur only once, and over 5% lies in the top ten. The material sequenced was PBMCs. The receptors shown here come from a boy aged 5-17 years in good health and CMV-seropositive. Each CDR3 is given with its conserved first and last residue. The D gene is left open where the match is weak. Rows may omit the clone size; those that give it use once, few, many or a size class.

CDR3 protein: CATSKGLAGGQDTQYF
CDR3 DNA: TGTGCCACCAGCAAAGGACTAGCGGGAGGGCAAGATACGCAGTATTTT
D gene: TRBD2
J gene: TRBJ2-3
clone size: .
V gene: TRBV15

CDR3 protein: CASGAGPNYGYTF
CDR3 DNA: TGTGCCAGCGGAGCGGGACCTAACTATGGCTACACCTTC
D gene: .
J gene: TRBJ1-2
clone size: .
V gene: TRBV6-5

CDR3 protein: CASRPSRGMNTEAFF
CDR3 DNA: TGCGCCAGCAGACCCAGCAGGGGCATGAACACTGAAGCTTTCTTT
D gene: .
J gene: TRBJ1-1
clone size: few
V gene: TRBV10-1

CDR3 protein: CASTRTSGSSYNEQFF
CDR3 DNA: TGTGCCAGTACCCGGACTAGCGGGAGCTCCTACAATGAGCAGTTCTTC
D gene: TRBD2
J gene: TRBJ2-1
clone size: once
V gene: TRBV19

CDR3 protein: CAISERQGGFYEQYF
CDR3 DNA: TGTGCCATCAGTGAGAGGCAGGGGGGTTTCTACGAGCAGTACTTC
D gene: .
J gene: TRBJ2-7
clone size: .
V gene: TRBV10-3

CDR3 protein: CASSLRGYSNQPQHF
CDR3 DNA: TGTGCCAGCAGCTTACGCGGTTATAGCAATCAGCCCCAGCATTTT
D gene: .
J gene: TRBJ1-5
clone size: .
V gene: TRBV7-2

CDR3 protein: CASSQAGPGDNSPLNF
CDR3 DNA: TGCGCCAGCAGCCAAGCGGGGCCGGGGGATAATTCACCCCTCAACTTT
D gene: .
J gene: TRBJ1-6
clone size: .
V gene: TRBV4-1

CDR3 protein: CASSYSGQGAREQFF
CDR3 DNA: TGTGCCAGCAGTTACTCCGGACAGGGGGCGCGGGAGCAGTTCTTC
D gene: TRBD1
J gene: TRBJ2-1
clone size: .
V gene: TRBV6-5

CDR3 protein: CASSPTRNTEAFF
CDR3 DNA: TGTGCCAGCAGCCCTACCCGTAACACTGAAGCTTTCTTT
D gene: .
J gene: TRBJ1-1
clone size: .
V gene: TRBV6-6

CDR3 protein: CASSPPGLAGETQYF
CDR3 DNA: TGTGCCAGCAGCCCTCCGGGACTAGCCGGGGAGACCCAGTACTTC
D gene: TRBD2
J gene: TRBJ2-5
clone size: .
V gene: TRBV7-4

CDR3 protein: CASSLDRGNNEQFF
CDR3 DNA: TGCGCCAGCAGCTTGGACCGGGGAAACAATGAGCAGTTCTTC
D gene: .
J gene: TRBJ2-1
clone size: .
V gene: TRBV5-1

CDR3 protein: CATYPGGGSPLHF
CDR3 DNA: TGTGCCACCTATCCAGGGGGAGGTTCACCCCTCCACTTT
D gene: TRBD1
J gene: TRBJ1-6
clone size: .
V gene: TRBV6-1

CDR3 protein: CASSLASGTSSEQFF
CDR3 DNA: TGTGCCAGCAGCTTAGCATCCGGGACTAGCAGTGAGCAGTTCTTC
D gene: TRBD2
J gene: TRBJ2-1
clone size: few
V gene: TRBV7-9

CDR3 protein: CASSRDRSYEQYF
CDR3 DNA: TGCGCCAGCAGCAGGGACAGGTCCTACGAGCAGTACTTC
D gene: TRBD1
J gene: TRBJ2-7
clone size: .
V gene: TRBV5-1

CDR3 protein: CAIRPGQGSSGANVLTF
CDR3 DNA: TGTGCCATCAGGCCGGGACAGGGCTCCTCTGGGGCCAACGTCCTGACTTTC
D gene: TRBD1
J gene: TRBJ2-6
clone size: .
V gene: TRBV10-3

CDR3 protein: CASSYDGQSYGYTF
CDR3 DNA: TGTGCCAGCAGTTACGATGGGCAATCCTATGGCTACACCTTC
D gene: .
J gene: TRBJ1-2
clone size: .
V gene: TRBV6-5

CDR3 protein: CASSYSSPVMNTEAFF
CDR3 DNA: TGTGCCAGCAGTTACTCGAGTCCGGTCATGAACACTGAAGCTTTCTTT
D gene: .
J gene: TRBJ1-1
clone size: .
V gene: TRBV6-5

CDR3 protein: CASSAEATVLRGYTF
CDR3 DNA: TGTGCCAGCAGCGCCGAGGCGACAGTGTTAAGGGGCTACACCTTC
D gene: .
J gene: TRBJ1-2
clone size: .
V gene: TRBV9

CDR3 protein: CASSQDPATPLPGTDTQYF
CDR3 DNA: TGTGCCAGCAGCCAAGATCCAGCGACTCCGCTGCCGGGCACAGATACGCAGTATTTT
D gene: .
J gene: TRBJ2-3
clone size: .
V gene: TRBV14

CDR3 protein: CSVVTGEHEQFF
CDR3 DNA: TGCAGCGTTGTTACAGGGGAGCATGAGCAGTTCTTC
D gene: TRBD1
J gene: TRBJ2-1
clone size: .
V gene: TRBV29-1

CDR3 protein: CASSKINRGSNQPQHF
CDR3 DNA: TGTGCCAGCAGTAAGATAAACAGGGGGAGCAATCAGCCCCAGCATTTT
D gene: TRBD1
J gene: TRBJ1-5
clone size: .
V gene: TRBV6-6

CDR3 protein: CASSRGPNYGYTF
CDR3 DNA: TGTGCCAGCAGTAGGGGGCCTAACTATGGCTACACCTTC
D gene: TRBD1
J gene: TRBJ1-2
clone size: .
V gene: TRBV7-2

CDR3 protein: CASSLELAVSYEQYF
CDR3 DNA: TGTGCCAGCAGCTTAGAACTAGCGGTCTCCTACGAGCAGTACTTC
D gene: TRBD2
J gene: TRBJ2-7
clone size: .
V gene: TRBV11-2

CDR3 protein: CASKMRGTDTQYF
CDR3 DNA: TGTGCCAGTAAAATGAGGGGCACAGATACGCAGTATTTT
D gene: .
J gene: TRBJ2-3
clone size: .
V gene: TRBV19

CDR3 protein: CAIRRGYNEKLFF
CDR3 DNA: TGTGCCATCAGGCGGGGGTATAATGAAAAACTGTTTTTT
D gene: .
J gene: TRBJ1-4
clone size: .
V gene: TRBV10-3

CDR3 protein: CASSPEPGLNEKLFF
CDR3 DNA: TGCGCCAGCAGCCCAGAACCGGGACTTAATGAAAAACTGTTTTTT
D gene: .
J gene: TRBJ1-4
clone size: .
V gene: TRBV4-1

CDR3 protein: CATQDSYNEKLFF
CDR3 DNA: TGTGCCACCCAGGACAGCTATAATGAAAAACTGTTTTTT
D gene: .
J gene: TRBJ1-4
clone size: few
V gene: TRBV19

CDR3 protein: CASSYSGDYNSPLHF
CDR3 DNA: TGTGCCAGCAGTTACTCAGGGGACTATAATTCACCCCTCCACTTT
D gene: .
J gene: TRBJ1-6
clone size: few
V gene: TRBV6-6

CDR3 protein: CASSLAGGIFNEQYF
CDR3 DNA: TGTGCCAGCAGCTTAGCGGGAGGGATTTTTAACGAGCAGTACTTC
D gene: TRBD2
J gene: TRBJ2-7
clone size: .
V gene: TRBV7-2

CDR3 protein: CASNWAGVHQPQHF
CDR3 DNA: TGCGCCAGCAATTGGGCGGGGGTACATCAGCCCCAGCATTTT
D gene: .
J gene: TRBJ1-5
clone size: .
V gene: TRBV10-1

CDR3 protein: CASSFNQGTYEQYF
CDR3 DNA: TGTGCCAGCAGCTTCAATCAGGGGACGTACGAGCAGTACTTC
D gene: .
J gene: TRBJ2-7
clone size: .
V gene: TRBV7-2

CDR3 protein: CASRGGIPSGNTIYF
CDR3 DNA: TGTGCCAGCAGAGGGGGCATCCCCTCTGGAAACACCATATATTTT
D gene: TRBD1
J gene: TRBJ1-3
clone size: .
V gene: TRBV2

CDR3 protein: CASSLGSGFNEQFF
CDR3 DNA: TGTGCCAGCAGCTTAGGGTCGGGGTTCAATGAGCAGTTCTTC
D gene: .
J gene: TRBJ2-1
clone size: few
V gene: TRBV7-6

CDR3 protein: CASTHSRGGTDTQYF
CDR3 DNA: TGTGCCAGCACCCACTCGCGGGGGGGCACAGATACGCAGTATTTT
D gene: TRBD2
J gene: TRBJ2-3
clone size: .
V gene: TRBV11-2

CDR3 protein: CASSLGGGGLSNEQFF
CDR3 DNA: TGTGCCAGCAGCTTGGGAGGGGGGGGCCTCTCCAATGAGCAGTTCTTC
D gene: .
J gene: TRBJ2-1
clone size: few
V gene: TRBV5-4

CDR3 protein: CASSPQTAGGGAYEQYF
CDR3 DNA: TGTGCCAGCAGCCCCCAGACAGCGGGCGGGGGGGCCTACGAGCAGTACTTC
D gene: TRBD2
J gene: TRBJ2-7
clone size: .
V gene: TRBV9

CDR3 protein: CASSLNEGDYGYTF
CDR3 DNA: TGTGCCAGCAGCTTAAACGAGGGGGACTATGGCTACACCTTC
D gene: .
J gene: TRBJ1-2
clone size: .
V gene: TRBV7-9

CDR3 protein: CASSVERVVTYNEQFF
CDR3 DNA: TGTGCCAGCAGCGTAGAGAGGGTAGTCACCTACAATGAGCAGTTCTTC
D gene: .
J gene: TRBJ2-1
clone size: .
V gene: TRBV9

CDR3 protein: CASSSPGQGTQTQYF
CDR3 DNA: TGTGCCAGCAGTTCCCCGGGACAGGGGACGCAGACCCAGTACTTC
D gene: TRBD1
J gene: TRBJ2-5
clone size: few
V gene: TRBV27

CDR3 protein: CASSYGGIGSYEQYF
CDR3 DNA: TGTGCCAGCAGTTACGGCGGGATAGGCTCCTACGAGCAGTACTTC
D gene: .
J gene: TRBJ2-7
clone size: .
V gene: TRBV6-5

CDR3 protein: CASSIWDRAYNEQFF
CDR3 DNA: TGTGCCAGTAGTATTTGGGACAGGGCCTACAATGAGCAGTTCTTC
D gene: TRBD1
J gene: TRBJ2-1
clone size: .
V gene: TRBV19

CDR3 protein: CASSTDRANQPQHF
CDR3 DNA: TGTGCCAGCAGCACGGACAGGGCTAATCAGCCCCAGCATTTT
D gene: TRBD1
J gene: TRBJ1-5
clone size: .
V gene: TRBV7-8

CDR3 protein: CASNPAGSTEAFF
CDR3 DNA: TGCGCCAGCAATCCTGCAGGGTCCACTGAAGCTTTCTTT
D gene: .
J gene: TRBJ1-1
clone size: .
V gene: TRBV5-1

CDR3 protein: CASSLGGKTEAFF
CDR3 DNA: TGTGCCAGCAGCTTAGGGGGGAAGACTGAAGCTTTCTTT
D gene: .
J gene: TRBJ1-1
clone size: .
V gene: TRBV7-3

CDR3 protein: CASSLGLGDEQYF
CDR3 DNA: TGTGCCAGCAGCTTAGGCCTAGGGGACGAGCAGTACTTC
D gene: .
J gene: TRBJ2-7
clone size: .
V gene: TRBV7-7

CDR3 protein: CASSRSTGKIGETQYF
CDR3 DNA: TGTGCCAGCAGCCGATCAACAGGGAAAATCGGGGAGACCCAGTACTTC
D gene: .
J gene: TRBJ2-5
clone size: .
V gene: TRBV7-2

CDR3 protein: CASSLAGTGGAGYGYTF
CDR3 DNA: TGTGCCAGCAGCTTAGCCGGGACAGGGGGCGCGGGCTATGGCTACACCTTC
D gene: TRBD1
J gene: TRBJ1-2
clone size: .
V gene: TRBV7-9